This T cell receptor beta chain was profiled in a study of T-cell reconstitution after alpha-beta-depleted transplantation in children. Unique molecular identifiers featured in how the TCRbeta library was prepared. From the PCR reads, TCRdb called clonotypes with MiXCR, one entry per CDR3 protein. The table shows 130,000 to 150,000 distinct CDR3 sequences, with 8.8% occurring only once. Findings and caveats of the study: Several hundred expanded graft clones reportedly supplied alpha-beta T cells about two months after transplant. When one year had passed after transplant, most T-cell counts and diversity came from newly produced T cells. It was surviving recipient T cells and thymic progenitors that gave some patients high TCRbeta diversity at day 60.

The trim removed 5 bases at V and 7 bases at J, leaving 7 bases unmatched. The CDR3 runs to 13 residues. The germline gives CDR1 SGHVS, CDR2 FNYEAQ. In its sample, this clonotype was seen a few times. Its antigen is unknown. The V and J genes are TRBV7-6 and TRBJ2-5, with 7 positions matching TRBD2. This sequence originates from a female patient between 2 and 15 years old who had a stem cell transplant for congenital amegakaryocytic thrombocytopenia, so the T cells may come from the graft donor. Source: PBMCs, mostly from graft donor cells, taken 180 days after TCRalphabeta/CD19-depleted stem cell transplant. Written as DNA, the CDR3 is TGTGCCAGCAGCCCAGTGAGCGGGGTGACCCAGTACTTC. Translated: CASSPVSGVTQYF.